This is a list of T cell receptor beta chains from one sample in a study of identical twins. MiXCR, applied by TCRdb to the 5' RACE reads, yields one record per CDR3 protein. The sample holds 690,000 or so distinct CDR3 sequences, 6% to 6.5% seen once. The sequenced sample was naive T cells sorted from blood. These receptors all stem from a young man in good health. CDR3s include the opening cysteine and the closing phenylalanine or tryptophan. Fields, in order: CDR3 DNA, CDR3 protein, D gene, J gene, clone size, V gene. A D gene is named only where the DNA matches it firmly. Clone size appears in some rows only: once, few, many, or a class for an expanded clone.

cdr3_nt: TGCGCCAGCAGCCAAGATTGGGCGTGGGGGGCCGGACAACCGAACACTGAAGCTTTCTTT
cdr3_aa: CASSQDWAWGAGQPNTEAFF
d_call: .
j_call: TRBJ1-1
clone_size: .
v_call: TRBV4-3

cdr3_nt: TGTGCCAGCAGCGAGGACTGGGTCAATGAGCAGTTCTTC
cdr3_aa: CASSEDWVNEQFF
d_call: .
j_call: TRBJ2-1
clone_size: many
v_call: TRBV5-4

cdr3_nt: TGTGCCAGCAGCCGGGATGCTCCCGAGCAGTACTTC
cdr3_aa: CASSRDAPEQYF
d_call: .
j_call: TRBJ2-7
clone_size: few
v_call: TRBV7-9

cdr3_nt: TGTGCCAGCAGCCCTCTCGACAGACGCAACACTGAAGCTTTCTTT
cdr3_aa: CASSPLDRRNTEAFF
d_call: .
j_call: TRBJ1-1
clone_size: many
v_call: TRBV28

cdr3_nt: TGTGCCAGCACCCTTTCGCTAGCGGGAGGAAGACATGAGCAGTTCTTC
cdr3_aa: CASTLSLAGGRHEQFF
d_call: TRBD2
j_call: TRBJ2-1
clone_size: many
v_call: TRBV12-3/TRBV12-4

cdr3_nt: TGTGCCAGCAGGTACCGGATCGCAACTAATGAAAAACTGTTTTTT
cdr3_aa: CASRYRIATNEKLFF
d_call: .
j_call: TRBJ1-4
clone_size: .
v_call: TRBV6-5

cdr3_nt: TGCAGTGCTAGTGGACAGGGGGCCAGAGCAACTAATGAAAAACTGTTTTTT
cdr3_aa: CSASGQGARATNEKLFF
d_call: TRBD1
j_call: TRBJ1-4
clone_size: few
v_call: TRBV20-1

cdr3_nt: TGTGCCTGGATTAGGAGTTACACTGAAGCTTTCTTT
cdr3_aa: CAWIRSYTEAFF
d_call: .
j_call: TRBJ1-1
clone_size: .
v_call: TRBV30

cdr3_nt: TGTGCCAGCAGCCCAGGGCTTTCCAGTCGCGAGGAGTACTTC
cdr3_aa: CASSPGLSSREEYF
d_call: .
j_call: TRBJ2-7
clone_size: few
v_call: TRBV7-7

cdr3_nt: TGTGCCAGCAGCAGAGGGACAGGGGATGATGAGCAGTTCTTC
cdr3_aa: CASSRGTGDDEQFF
d_call: TRBD1
j_call: TRBJ2-1
clone_size: .
v_call: TRBV5-6

cdr3_nt: TGTGCCAGCACAAAGAGGGGAAGTAGCTCCTATAATTCACCCCTCCACTTT
cdr3_aa: CASTKRGSSSYNSPLHF
d_call: .
j_call: TRBJ1-6
clone_size: few
v_call: TRBV6-1

cdr3_nt: TGTGCCAGCAGCGTAGCGGGAGTATCTGAAGCTTTCTTT
cdr3_aa: CASSVAGVSEAFF
d_call: .
j_call: TRBJ1-1
clone_size: .
v_call: TRBV9

cdr3_nt: TGCAGCGTTGGGTGGAGCCAAGAGACCCAGTACTTC
cdr3_aa: CSVGWSQETQYF
d_call: .
j_call: TRBJ2-5
clone_size: many
v_call: TRBV29-1

cdr3_nt: TGTGCCAGCAGTTTACGCGAACGGGGTACAGATACGCAGTATTTT
cdr3_aa: CASSLRERGTDTQYF
d_call: .
j_call: TRBJ2-3
clone_size: many
v_call: TRBV27

cdr3_nt: TGCGCCAGCAGCTCCCGGCAAGAGACCCAGTACTTC
cdr3_aa: CASSSRQETQYF
d_call: .
j_call: TRBJ2-5
clone_size: many
v_call: TRBV5-1

cdr3_nt: TGTGCCACCAGTGGGGGGGGGGACAGACCTCTTAGCAATCAGCCCCAGCATTTT
cdr3_aa: CATSGGGDRPLSNQPQHF
d_call: TRBD1
j_call: TRBJ1-5
clone_size: .
v_call: TRBV24-1

cdr3_nt: TGTGCCAGCAGTTTCAGCCGAGATGCCGCAGACTATGGCTACACCTTC
cdr3_aa: CASSFSRDAADYGYTF
d_call: .
j_call: TRBJ1-2
clone_size: many
v_call: TRBV12-3/TRBV12-4

cdr3_nt: TGTGCCAGCAGCTCCGGACCTCAGCCGCAGTACTTC
cdr3_aa: CASSSGPQPQYF
d_call: .
j_call: TRBJ2-4
clone_size: many
v_call: TRBV5-5

cdr3_nt: TGCGCCAGCAGCTTGGCGGGAGGCCGGGGAGATACGCAGTATTTT
cdr3_aa: CASSLAGGRGDTQYF
d_call: TRBD2
j_call: TRBJ2-3
clone_size: .
v_call: TRBV5-1

cdr3_nt: TGTGCCAGCAAGGGCGGCGACATTCAGTACTTC
cdr3_aa: CASKGGDIQYF
d_call: .
j_call: TRBJ2-4
clone_size: .
v_call: TRBV2

cdr3_nt: TGTGCCAGCAGCTTAGATGGGCAGGATCCTAACTATGGCTACACCTTC
cdr3_aa: CASSLDGQDPNYGYTF
d_call: .
j_call: TRBJ1-2
clone_size: many
v_call: TRBV11-3

cdr3_nt: TGTGCCAGCAGTGGCGAAGGGGGGGCCAATCAGCCCCAGCATTTT
cdr3_aa: CASSGEGGANQPQHF
d_call: .
j_call: TRBJ1-5
clone_size: many
v_call: TRBV2

cdr3_nt: TGTGCCAGCAGTGATTTCGCGGCCTCTGGTACAGATACGCAGTATTTT
cdr3_aa: CASSDFAASGTDTQYF
d_call: .
j_call: TRBJ2-3
clone_size: many
v_call: TRBV25-1

cdr3_nt: TGTGCCAGCAGCCTGACTAGCCCCGAGCAGTACTTC
cdr3_aa: CASSLTSPEQYF
d_call: TRBD2
j_call: TRBJ2-7
clone_size: many
v_call: TRBV7-3

cdr3_nt: TGCGCCAGCAGCCAAGATAGAGGGCAGAGCAATCAGCCCCAGCATTTT
cdr3_aa: CASSQDRGQSNQPQHF
d_call: .
j_call: TRBJ1-5
clone_size: few
v_call: TRBV4-1

cdr3_nt: TGCAGTGTAGCCGGGACTAGCTTTGAGCAGTTCTTC
cdr3_aa: CSVAGTSFEQFF
d_call: TRBD2
j_call: TRBJ2-1
clone_size: many
v_call: TRBV20-1

cdr3_nt: TGTGCCACCAGTGACCCGGGACAGGTACCCTACAATGAGCAGTTCTTC
cdr3_aa: CATSDPGQVPYNEQFF
d_call: TRBD1
j_call: TRBJ2-1
clone_size: .
v_call: TRBV24-1

cdr3_nt: TGTGCCACCAGTGGTTTGGTGGGTCCAGATACGCAGTATTTT
cdr3_aa: CATSGLVGPDTQYF
d_call: .
j_call: TRBJ2-3
clone_size: many
v_call: TRBV24-1

cdr3_nt: TGCGCCAGCAGCCCCCAGGGGGATAGCAATCAGCCCCAGCATTTT
cdr3_aa: CASSPQGDSNQPQHF
d_call: TRBD1
j_call: TRBJ1-5
clone_size: many
v_call: TRBV5-1

cdr3_nt: TGTGCCAGCAGCGTAGCTAACGGGATAGACTACGAGCAGTACTTC
cdr3_aa: CASSVANGIDYEQYF
d_call: .
j_call: TRBJ2-7
clone_size: many
v_call: TRBV9

cdr3_nt: TGCAGTGCTAGCAGGAGGGCAGCAAGCACAGATACGCAGTATTTT
cdr3_aa: CSASRRAASTDTQYF
d_call: .
j_call: TRBJ2-3
clone_size: many
v_call: TRBV20-1

cdr3_nt: TGCGCCAGCAGCCAACGGACAGGGACCGGGGCCAACGTCCTGACTTTC
cdr3_aa: CASSQRTGTGANVLTF
d_call: TRBD1
j_call: TRBJ2-6
clone_size: many
v_call: TRBV4-3

cdr3_nt: TGTGCCAGCAGGAACGGGGACATCTCCACCGGGGAGCTGTTTTTT
cdr3_aa: CASRNGDISTGELFF
d_call: .
j_call: TRBJ2-2
clone_size: many
v_call: TRBV6-1